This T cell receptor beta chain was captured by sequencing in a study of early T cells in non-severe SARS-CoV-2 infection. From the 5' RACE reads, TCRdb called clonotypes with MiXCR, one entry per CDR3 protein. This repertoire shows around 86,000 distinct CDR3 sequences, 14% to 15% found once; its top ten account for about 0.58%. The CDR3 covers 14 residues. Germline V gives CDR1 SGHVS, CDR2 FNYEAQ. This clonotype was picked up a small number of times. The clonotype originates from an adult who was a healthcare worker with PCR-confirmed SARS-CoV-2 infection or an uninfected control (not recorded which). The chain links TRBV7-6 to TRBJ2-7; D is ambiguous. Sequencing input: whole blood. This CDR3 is CASSPRPDAEPSHV. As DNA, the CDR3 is TGTGCCAGCAGCCCCCGGCCGGACGCAGAACCGTCCCACGTC.